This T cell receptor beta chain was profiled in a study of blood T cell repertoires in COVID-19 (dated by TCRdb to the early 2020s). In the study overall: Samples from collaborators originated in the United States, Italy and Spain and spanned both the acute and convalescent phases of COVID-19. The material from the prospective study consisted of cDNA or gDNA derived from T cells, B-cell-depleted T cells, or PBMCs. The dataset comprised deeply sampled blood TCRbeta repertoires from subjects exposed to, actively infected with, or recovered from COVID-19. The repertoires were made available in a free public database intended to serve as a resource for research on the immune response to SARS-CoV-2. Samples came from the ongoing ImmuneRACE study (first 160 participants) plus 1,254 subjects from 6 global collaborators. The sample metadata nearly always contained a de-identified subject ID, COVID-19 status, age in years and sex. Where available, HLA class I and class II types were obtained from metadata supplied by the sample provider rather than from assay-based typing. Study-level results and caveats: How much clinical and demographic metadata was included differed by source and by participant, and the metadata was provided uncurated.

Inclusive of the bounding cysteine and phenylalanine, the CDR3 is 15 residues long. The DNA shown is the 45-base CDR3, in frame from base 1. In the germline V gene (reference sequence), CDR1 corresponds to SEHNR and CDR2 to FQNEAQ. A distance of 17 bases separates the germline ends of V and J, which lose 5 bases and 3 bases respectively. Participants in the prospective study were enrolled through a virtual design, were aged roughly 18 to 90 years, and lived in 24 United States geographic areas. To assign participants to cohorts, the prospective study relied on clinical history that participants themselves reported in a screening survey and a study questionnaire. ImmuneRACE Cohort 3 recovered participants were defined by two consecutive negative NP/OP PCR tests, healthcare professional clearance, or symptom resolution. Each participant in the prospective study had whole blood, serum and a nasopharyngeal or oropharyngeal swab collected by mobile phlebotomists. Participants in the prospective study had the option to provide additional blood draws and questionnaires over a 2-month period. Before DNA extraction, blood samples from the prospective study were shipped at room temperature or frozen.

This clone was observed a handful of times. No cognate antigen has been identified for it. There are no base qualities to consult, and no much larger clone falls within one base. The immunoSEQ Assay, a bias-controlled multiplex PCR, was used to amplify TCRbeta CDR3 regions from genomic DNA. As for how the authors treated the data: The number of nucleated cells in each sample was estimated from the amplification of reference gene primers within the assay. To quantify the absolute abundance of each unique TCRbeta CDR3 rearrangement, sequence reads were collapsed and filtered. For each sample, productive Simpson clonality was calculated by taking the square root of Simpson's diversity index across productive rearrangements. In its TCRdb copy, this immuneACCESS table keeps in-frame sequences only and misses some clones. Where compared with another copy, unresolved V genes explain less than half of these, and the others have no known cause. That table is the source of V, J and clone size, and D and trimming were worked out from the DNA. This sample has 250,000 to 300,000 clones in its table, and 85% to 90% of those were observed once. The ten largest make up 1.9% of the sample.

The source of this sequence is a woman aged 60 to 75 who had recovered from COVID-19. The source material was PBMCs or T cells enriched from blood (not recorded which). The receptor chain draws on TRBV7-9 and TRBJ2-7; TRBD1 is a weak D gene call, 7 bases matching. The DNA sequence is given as TGTGCCAGCAGCACTTTAGCGCAGGGGGGCTACGAGCAGTACTTC. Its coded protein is CASSTLAQGGYEQYF.